This T cell receptor beta chain comes out of a study of blood T cell repertoires in COVID-19 (dated by TCRdb to about 2020). Looking at the study overall: Samples covering the acute and convalescent phases of COVID-19 were provided by collaborators in the United States, Italy and Spain. The prospective study material was composed of cDNA or gDNA derived from T cells, B-cell-depleted T cells, or PBMCs. Deeply sampled blood TCRbeta repertoires from subjects exposed to, actively infected with, or recovered from COVID-19 were included in the dataset. The repertoires were released in a freely available public database intended as a resource for research on the immune response to SARS-CoV-2. The samples were drawn from two sources: the first 160 participants of the ongoing ImmuneRACE study, and 1,254 subjects contributed by 6 global collaborators. A de-identified subject ID, COVID-19 status, age in years and sex were almost always included in the sample metadata. Where available, HLA class I and class II types were taken from metadata supplied by the sample provider and were not determined by assay-based typing.

Each collaborating institution followed its own protocols to collect whole blood in K2EDTA tubes. For TCRbeta analysis, collaborators shipped samples in one of three forms: frozen whole blood, isolated PBMCs, or DNA extracted from either of those sample types. Points the paper makes about the study in general: The quantity of clinical and demographic metadata differed by source and by participant and was supplied without curation.

Notes on this clone: Its recognized antigen is unknown. Base quality data are lacking; no much larger clone is found one base away.

TCRbeta CDR3 regions were amplified from genomic DNA by means of the immunoSEQ Assay, a bias-controlled multiplex PCR. The published analysis was carried out like this. Nucleated cell counts per sample were estimated from amplification of reference gene primers within the assay. To quantify the absolute abundance of each unique TCRbeta CDR3 rearrangement, sequence reads were collapsed and filtered. For each sample, productive Simpson clonality was calculated as the square root of Simpson's diversity index across productive rearrangements. In TCRdb, the immuneACCESS table is reduced to in-frame sequences with V and J assigned. These tables do not hold every clone; where another copy was compared, an unresolved V gene accounts for under half, and the others remain unexplained. V and J calls and clone size come straight from that table; D and trimming were deduced from the DNA. Counted in this sample were about 74,000 clones; roughly 70% of them appeared once. Over 20% of the sample is taken by the ten largest.

CDR1 and CDR2 were assigned from the germline V gene as KGHSH and LQKENI. V was cut back by 0 bases and J by 3 bases, leaving a gap of 9 bases between them. The CDR3 contains 15 residues, cysteine and phenylalanine counted. The entry retains the CDR3 DNA only, 45 bases that are in frame from base 1. This receptor was obtained from a man between 65 and 85 years old with acute or convalescent COVID-19. The chain employs TRBV18 and TRBJ2-4; a tentative D match to TRBD1 spans 5 bases. The sample was peripheral blood. CDR3 protein: CASSPPGQVKNIQYF. DNA sequence: TGTGCCAGCTCACCACCGGGGCAGGTCAAAAACATTCAGTACTTC.